This TCR beta chain is drawn from a study of T cells in Graves' hyperthyroidism and ophthalmopathy. General study results and limits: From stable hyperthyroidism, ophthalmopathy was separated by a 13 V-J model. Also found in blood were most expanded thyroid clonotypes above 0.001.

Clinical symptoms, serum thyroxine and TRAb, thyroid ultrasound and orbital computed tomography were used for the diagnoses. The CDR3 regions of TCR beta were amplified from RNA transcripts. HTBI primers were employed in a first-round RT-PCR of the TCR CDR3. TCRdb redid the calling of the multiplex PCR reads with MiXCR, one entry per CDR3 protein. Altogether hundreds of thousands of distinct CDR3 sequences are present, approximately 15% being singletons, with the ten largest covering around 13%. Turning to this clonotype: What it binds is not known.

CDR1 is DFQATT and CDR2 is SNEGSKA in the germline V gene (reference sequence). V gave up 3 bases and J gave up 7 bases; unmatched junction bases: 9. The CDR3 runs to 15 residues. Sequenced material: blood. The clonotype comes from a woman aged 45-59 years with Graves' ophthalmopathy. This sequence joins TRBV20-1 and TRBJ1-4; 9 bases map to TRBD1. The CDR3: CSASNHRGQGEKLFF. The DNA for the CDR3 is TGCAGTGCTAGTAACCACAGGGGGCAGGGTGAAAAACTGTTTTTT.